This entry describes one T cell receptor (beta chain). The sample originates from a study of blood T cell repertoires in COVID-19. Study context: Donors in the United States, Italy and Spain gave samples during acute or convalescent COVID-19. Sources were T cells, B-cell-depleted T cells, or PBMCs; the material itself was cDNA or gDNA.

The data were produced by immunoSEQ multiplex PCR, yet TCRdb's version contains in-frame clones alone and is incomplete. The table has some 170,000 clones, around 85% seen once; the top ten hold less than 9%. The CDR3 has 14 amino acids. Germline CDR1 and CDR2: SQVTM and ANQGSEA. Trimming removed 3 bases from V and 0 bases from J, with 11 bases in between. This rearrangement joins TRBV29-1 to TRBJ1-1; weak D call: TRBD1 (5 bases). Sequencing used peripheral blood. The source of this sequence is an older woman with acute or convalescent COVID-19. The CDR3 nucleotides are TGCAGCGTTGATAGGTCAGGGATGAACACTGAAGCTTTCTTT. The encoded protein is CSVDRSGMNTEAFF.